A single sample is the source of the 21 T cell receptor beta chains below, sequenced in a study of blood T cell repertoires in COVID-19. The assay was immunoSEQ multiplex PCR, and TCRdb's table has in-frame clones only and misses some. The sample includes nearly 25,000 clones, 70% to 90% seen only once; the top ten take 9.7%. Material for sequencing was peripheral blood. The source is a man between 65 and 80 years old with acute or convalescent COVID-19.

The chain employs TRBV18 and TRBJ1-1; no clear D gene. This CDR3 has 12 amino acids. The germline V gene encodes CDR1 KGHSH and CDR2 LQKENI. V was pared by 1 base and J by 6 bases, with 6 bases between. The CDR3 loop reads CASSPLTPEAFF. CDR3 coding DNA: TGTGCCAGCTCACCACTTACACCTGAAGCTTTCTTT.

The rearrangement uses TRBV27 and TRBJ1-2; 7 bases are shared with TRBD1. The CDR3 loop spans 16 amino acids. Germline trimming cut 5 bases from V and 7 bases from J; bases unmatched to any gene: 16. Germline lookup yields CDR1 MNHEY and CDR2 SMNVEV (reference sequence). The CDR3 DNA is TGTGCCAGCAGTCTCACGGGACAGCCCAGCCGCGCTGGCTACACCTTC. Its protein product is CASSLTGQPSRAGYTF.

A note on this clone: The junction does not match germline at one end; this may be a read error. The chain links TRBV19 to TRBJ2-7; possibly TRBD1 for D (6 bases). Germline V gives CDR1 LNHDA, CDR2 SQIVND (reference sequence). The CDR3 sequence is 14 residues long. The CDR3, as DNA: TGTGCCAGTAGTCTGTGGACAGTCTCCGACGAGCAGTACTTC. This gives the protein CASSLWTVSDEQYF.

J is TRBJ1-1 and V is TRBV6-5, with TRBD1 identical over 9 bases. The germline V gene encodes CDR1 MNHEY and CDR2 SVGAGI. The CDR3 is 13 residues long. After removal of 7 bases from V and 5 bases from J, the junction contained 5 bases not matched to a gene. The CDR3 here is CASTPDRGTEAFF. CDR3 DNA sequence: TGTGCCAGCACCCCGGACAGGGGAACTGAAGCTTTCTTT.

V gene TRBV7-8 combines with J gene TRBJ1-4; no clear D gene. V lost 5 bases to trimming and J lost 3 bases, with 13 bases between them. This CDR3 spans 15 amino acids. Germline CDR1 SGHVS, CDR2 FQNEAQ. This CDR3 is CASSLAVRANEKLFF. In DNA form, the CDR3 reads TGTGCCAGCAGCCTCGCGGTCCGGGCTAATGAAAAACTGTTTTTT.

The chain couples TRBV28 to TRBJ2-3; 7 nucleotides match TRBD1. The V gene end was trimmed by 5 bases and the J gene end by 0 bases; junction bases not matched to a gene: 5. From germline, CDR1 is MDHEN and CDR2 SYDVKM. The CDR3 totals 15 residues. This CDR3 is CASSRDSSSTDTQYF. CDR3 sequence (DNA): TGTGCCAGCAGTAGGGACAGCTCTAGCACAGATACGCAGTATTTT. Complete variable domain (other parts from reference TRBV28 and TRBJ2-3): DVKVTQSSRYLVKRTGEKVFLECVQDMDHENMFWYRQDPGLGLRLIYFSYDVKMKEKGDIPEGYSVSREKKERFSLILESASTNQTSMYLCASSRDSSSTDTQYFGPGTRLTVL.

This clone appeared a single time. This rearrangement joins TRBV7-8 to TRBJ2-5; weak D call: TRBD2 (5 bases). This CDR3 region has 12 residues. Trimming took off 11 bases at V and 3 bases at J, with 13 bases between the two ends. Germline V lookup: CDR1 SGHVS, CDR2 FQNEAQ. DNA of the CDR3: TGTGCCTCTCGACGGGGTGAAGAGACCCAGTACTTC. This encodes CASRRGEETQYF.

The chain combines TRBV7-9 with TRBJ2-7, with D hard to call. The germline V gene encodes CDR1 SEHNR and CDR2 FQNEAQ (reference sequence). The CDR3 has 13 amino acids. The V and J ends lost 4 bases and 3 bases respectively, with 10 bases between them. The CDR3 loop reads CASSSGRNYEQYF. In DNA, the CDR3 is TGTGCCAGCAGCTCAGGCCGGAACTACGAGCAGTACTTC.

The chain uses TRBV11-3 and TRBJ2-1; D unclear. The V end lost 4 bases, the J end lost 1 base, and 11 bases lay between the germline ends. Germline V gene data show CDR1 as SGHNT and CDR2 as YENEEA. This CDR3 spans 15 amino acids. The CDR3 protein is CASSSSDQSYNEQFF. CDR3 coding DNA: TGTGCCAGCAGCTCCAGCGACCAGTCCTACAATGAGCAGTTCTTC.

V gene TRBV7-6 combines with J gene TRBJ2-1, with 14 bases that match TRBD2. V was clipped by 1 base and J by 10 bases; unmatched bases: 9. The CDR3 runs 17 residues. Germline CDR1 is SGHVS and CDR2 is FNYEAQ. The CDR3 here is CASSLGRTSGGPGEQFF. In DNA form, the CDR3 reads TGTGCCAGCAGCTTAGGGAGGACTAGCGGGGGGCCTGGGGAGCAGTTCTTC.

The chain couples TRBV3-1 (or the pseudogene TRBV3-2) to TRBJ2-7; D is perhaps TRBD1 (6 bases). CDR1 and CDR2 (germline): LGHDT, YNNKEL (reference sequence). The CDR3 spans 13 residues. The germline V and J ends were trimmed by 3 bases and 6 bases, with 12 bases remaining between them. CDR3 protein: CASSHTDSLEQYF. The CDR3 DNA reads as TGTGCCAGCAGCCACACGGACAGTCTCGAGCAGTACTTC.

The V call is TRBV28, the J call TRBJ2-7, with a possible D match to TRBD1 (6 bases). Looked up from germline, CDR1 is MDHEN and CDR2 is SYDVKM. The V end lost 5 bases, the J end lost 2 bases, and 16 bases lay between the germline ends. The length of the CDR3 is 15 residues. DNA of the CDR3: TGTGCCAGCAGTCCGCCCGGCAGGGGTGCCTACGAGCAGTACTTC. Encoded protein: CASSPPGRGAYEQYF.

Notes on this clone: The junction departs from the called germline gene at one end, perhaps through a read error. The rearrangement joins TRBV7-7 to TRBJ2-1; unclear D gene. The germline gives CDR1 SSHAT, CDR2 FNYEAQ (reference sequence). The CDR3 loop spans 13 amino acids. CDR3 sequence (DNA): TGTGCTAGCAGCTTAAGCCGTTACAATGAGCAGTTCTTC. As protein: CASSLSRYNEQFF.

The CDR3 protein is CASSLDRGLYNEQFF. As DNA, the CDR3 is TGTGCCAGCAGCTTAGACAGGGGGCTATACAATGAGCAGTTCTTC. The chain links TRBV7-2 to TRBJ2-1, with TRBD1 matching 9 bases. V lost 1 base, J lost 4 bases, and 2 bases stayed unmatched. CDR3 length equals 15 residues. Per germline, CDR1 SGHTA and CDR2 FQGNSA.

The rearrangement uses TRBV2 and TRBJ2-5; 7 bases fit TRBD1. This CDR3 has 15 residues. Germline trimming cut 11 bases from V and 5 bases from J; bases unmatched to any gene: 17. CDR1 SNHLY and CDR2 FYNNEI come from the germline V gene. For the CDR3, the DNA is TGTGCCGGGGAAAGGGGTTTAGGGGGCCAGGAGACCCAGTACTTC. This sequence encodes CAGERGLGGQETQYF.

The rearrangement links TRBV5-4 to TRBJ2-2, with 8 bases matching TRBD2. Trimming cost V 6 bases and J 4 bases; bases outside gene matches: 11. Germline loops: CDR1 SGHNT, CDR2 YYREEE (reference sequence). The length of the CDR3 is 16 residues. The CDR3 DNA follows: TGTGCCAGCACTTACCTCGGGGGGGGCGTCACCGGGGAGCTGTTTTTT. Residues: CASTYLGGGVTGELFF.

CDR3 residues: CASRGLAGGNLEGDTQYF. The CDR3 DNA follows: TGTGCCAGTAGAGGACTAGCGGGGGGAAACCTTGAAGGAGATACGCAGTATTTT. The chain has TRBV5-5 and TRBJ2-3; 14 bases map to TRBD2. Trimming cost V 8 bases and J 5 bases; bases outside gene matches: 16. The CDR3 extends over 18 amino acids. Germline assignment: CDR1 SGHKS and CDR2 YYEKEE (reference sequence).

This chain joins TRBV6-1 and TRBJ2-3; D unclear. Looked up from germline, CDR1 is MNHNS and CDR2 is SASEGT. The CDR3 covers 13 residues. The V and J ends lost 1 base and 7 bases respectively, with 9 bases between them. The CDR3 spells CASSEGSRNTQYF. The CDR3 region has the DNA TGTGCCAGCAGTGAAGGGAGTAGGAATACGCAGTATTTT.

The V and J genes are TRBV11-3 and TRBJ2-5; perhaps TRBD2 as D (6 bases). Trimming pared 5 bases from V and 4 bases from J, leaving 14 bases between. This CDR3 spans 14 amino acids. CDR1 SGHNT and CDR2 YENEEA come from the germline V gene. The CDR3 DNA follows: TGTGCCAGCAGCGCCGGGGGAGCGGGAGAGACCCAGTACTTC. Protein sequence: CASSAGGAGETQYF.

The chain is built from TRBV7-2 and TRBJ2-1, with D possibly TRBD2 on 6 matching bases. This CDR3 is built from 15 residues. Per germline, CDR1 SGHTA and CDR2 FQGNSA. Trimming cost V 3 bases and J 0 bases, with 9 bases left between them. CDR3 region: CASSLEGSSYNEQFF. CDR3 bases: TGTGCCAGCAGCTTGGAGGGAAGCTCCTACAATGAGCAGTTCTTC. The full variable domain, completed using reference TRBV7-2 and TRBJ2-1, is GAGVSQSPSNKVTEKGKDVELRCDPISGHTALYWYRQSLGQGLEFLIYFQGNSAPDKSGLPSDRFSAERTGGSVSTLTIQRTQQEDSAVYLCASSLEGSSYNEQFFGPGTRLTVL.

The chain is built from TRBV19 and TRBJ2-6; TRBD1 might be the D (5 bases). The V gene's germline CDR1 is LNHDA and CDR2 SQIVND (reference sequence). The CDR3 totals 16 residues. V was cut by 3 bases and J by 1 base, with 10 bases left in between. CDR3 sequence reads: CASSISRGSGANVLTF. The CDR3 DNA reads TGTGCCAGTAGTATCTCAAGGGGATCTGGGGCCAACGTCCTGACTTTC.